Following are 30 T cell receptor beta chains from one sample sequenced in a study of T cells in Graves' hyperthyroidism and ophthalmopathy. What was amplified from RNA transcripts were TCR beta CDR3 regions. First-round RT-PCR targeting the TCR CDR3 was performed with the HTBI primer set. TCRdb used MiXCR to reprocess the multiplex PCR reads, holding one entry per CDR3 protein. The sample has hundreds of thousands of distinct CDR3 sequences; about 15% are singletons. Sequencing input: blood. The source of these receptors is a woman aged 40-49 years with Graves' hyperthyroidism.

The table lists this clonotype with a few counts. In DNA form, the CDR3 reads TGCAGTGCTAACCGGGACAGGGTAGATTCACCCCTCCACTTT. Amino acids: CSANRDRVDSPLHF. J is TRBJ1-6 and V is TRBV20-1, with TRBD1 matching 9 bases. J was trimmed by 8 bases and V by 4 bases; bases with no gene match: 6. The CDR3 is 14 residues long. Germline V lookup: CDR1 DFQATT, CDR2 SNEGSKA (reference sequence).

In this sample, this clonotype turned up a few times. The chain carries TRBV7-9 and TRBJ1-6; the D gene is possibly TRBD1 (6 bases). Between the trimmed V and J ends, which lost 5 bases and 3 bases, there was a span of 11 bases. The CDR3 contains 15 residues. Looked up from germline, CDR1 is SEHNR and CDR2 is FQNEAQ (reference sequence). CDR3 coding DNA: TGTGCCAGCAGCCCCGCAGGGGTCTATAATTCACCCCTCCACTTT. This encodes CASSPAGVYNSPLHF.

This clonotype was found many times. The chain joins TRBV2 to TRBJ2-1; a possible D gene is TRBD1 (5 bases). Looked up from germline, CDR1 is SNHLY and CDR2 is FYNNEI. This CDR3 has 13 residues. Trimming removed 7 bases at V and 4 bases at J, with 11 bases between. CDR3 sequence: CASTLTVYNEQFF. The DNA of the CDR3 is TGTGCCAGCACCCTGACAGTATACAATGAGCAGTTCTTC.

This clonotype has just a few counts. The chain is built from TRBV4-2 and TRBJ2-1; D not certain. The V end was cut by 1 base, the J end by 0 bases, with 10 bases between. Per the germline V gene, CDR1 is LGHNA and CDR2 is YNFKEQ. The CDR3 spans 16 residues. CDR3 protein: CASSQGVMGSYNEQFF. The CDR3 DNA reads TGTGCCAGCAGCCAAGGTGTCATGGGCTCCTACAATGAGCAGTTCTTC.

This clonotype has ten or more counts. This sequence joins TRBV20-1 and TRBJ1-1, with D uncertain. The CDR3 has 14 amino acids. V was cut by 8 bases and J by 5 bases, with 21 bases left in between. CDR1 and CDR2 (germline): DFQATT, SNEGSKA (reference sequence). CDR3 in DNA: TGCAGTTCCCGATCTCCCCAGGTGAGGACTGAAGCTTTCTTT. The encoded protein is CSSRSPQVRTEAFF.

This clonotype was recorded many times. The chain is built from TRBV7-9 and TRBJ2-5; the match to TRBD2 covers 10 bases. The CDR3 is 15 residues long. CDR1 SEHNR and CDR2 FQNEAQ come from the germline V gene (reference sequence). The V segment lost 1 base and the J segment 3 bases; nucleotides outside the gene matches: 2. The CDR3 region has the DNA TGTGCCAGCAGCTTAGGGACTAGCGGAGAAGAGACCCAGTACTTC. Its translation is CASSLGTSGEETQYF.

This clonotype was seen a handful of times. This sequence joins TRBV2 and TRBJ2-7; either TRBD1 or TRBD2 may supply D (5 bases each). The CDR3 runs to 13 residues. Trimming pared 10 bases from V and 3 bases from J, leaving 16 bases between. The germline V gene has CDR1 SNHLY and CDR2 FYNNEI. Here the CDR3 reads CATSSGARYEQYF. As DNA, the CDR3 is TGTGCCACCTCATCCGGGGCCCGCTACGAGCAGTACTTC.

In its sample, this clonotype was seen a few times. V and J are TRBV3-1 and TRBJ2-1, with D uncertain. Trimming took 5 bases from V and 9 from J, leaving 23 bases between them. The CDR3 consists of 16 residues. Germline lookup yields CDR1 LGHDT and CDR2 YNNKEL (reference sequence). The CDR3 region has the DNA TGTGCCAGCAGCGCCCCTCAATTGGGGTTGGCTGGTGAGCAGTTCTTC. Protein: CASSAPQLGLAGEQFF.

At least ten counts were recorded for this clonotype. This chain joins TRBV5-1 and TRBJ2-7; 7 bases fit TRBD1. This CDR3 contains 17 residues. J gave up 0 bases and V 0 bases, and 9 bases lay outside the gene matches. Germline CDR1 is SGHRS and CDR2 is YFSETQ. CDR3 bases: TGCGCCAGCAGCTTGGGACCGTCCGGGACAGACTCCTACGAGCAGTACTTC. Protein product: CASSLGPSGTDSYEQYF.

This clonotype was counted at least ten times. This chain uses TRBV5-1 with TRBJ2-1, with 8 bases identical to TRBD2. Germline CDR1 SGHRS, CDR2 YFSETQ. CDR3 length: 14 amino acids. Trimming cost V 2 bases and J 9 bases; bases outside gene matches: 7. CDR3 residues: CASSLLAEKGEQFF. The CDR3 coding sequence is TGCGCCAGCAGCTTACTAGCGGAAAAGGGTGAGCAGTTCTTC. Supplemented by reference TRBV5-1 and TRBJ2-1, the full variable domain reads KAGVTQTPRYLIKTRGQQVTLSCSPISGHRSVSWYQQTPGQGLQFLFEYFSETQRNKGNFPGRFSGRQFSNSRSEMNVSTLELGDSALYLCASSLLAEKGEQFFGPGTRLTVL.

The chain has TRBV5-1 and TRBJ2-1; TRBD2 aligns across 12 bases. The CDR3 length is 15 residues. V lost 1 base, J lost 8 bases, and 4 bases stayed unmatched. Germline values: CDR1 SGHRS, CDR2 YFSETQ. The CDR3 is CASSLTSGRTDEQFF. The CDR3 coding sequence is TGCGCCAGCAGCTTGACTAGCGGGAGGACGGATGAGCAGTTCTTC.

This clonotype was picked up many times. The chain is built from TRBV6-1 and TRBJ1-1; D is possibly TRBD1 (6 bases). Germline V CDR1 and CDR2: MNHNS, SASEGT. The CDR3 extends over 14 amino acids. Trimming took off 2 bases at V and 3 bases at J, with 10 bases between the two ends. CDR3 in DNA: TGTGCCAGCAGTGAAACAGGGCGGCACACTGAAGCTTTCTTT. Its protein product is CASSETGRHTEAFF.

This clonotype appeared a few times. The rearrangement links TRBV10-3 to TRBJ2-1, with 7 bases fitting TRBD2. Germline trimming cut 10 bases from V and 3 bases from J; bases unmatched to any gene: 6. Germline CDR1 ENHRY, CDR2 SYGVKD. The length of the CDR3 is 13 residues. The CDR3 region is CATYSGVYNEQFF. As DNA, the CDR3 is TGTGCCACCTACAGCGGGGTCTACAATGAGCAGTTCTTC.

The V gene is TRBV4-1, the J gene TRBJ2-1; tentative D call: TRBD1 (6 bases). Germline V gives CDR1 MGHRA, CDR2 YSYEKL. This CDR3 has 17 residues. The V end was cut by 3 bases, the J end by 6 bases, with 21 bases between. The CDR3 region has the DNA TGCGCCAGCAGCCAGGGACCCAGGGGACCGGGGTCCAATGAGCAGTTCTTC. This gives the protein CASSQGPRGPGSNEQFF.

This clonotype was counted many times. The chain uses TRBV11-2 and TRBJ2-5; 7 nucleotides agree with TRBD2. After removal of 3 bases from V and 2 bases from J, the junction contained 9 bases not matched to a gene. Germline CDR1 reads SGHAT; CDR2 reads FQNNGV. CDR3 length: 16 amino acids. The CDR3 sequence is CASSLGLAELQETQYF. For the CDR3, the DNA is TGTGCCAGCAGCTTGGGGCTAGCGGAGTTACAAGAGACCCAGTACTTC.

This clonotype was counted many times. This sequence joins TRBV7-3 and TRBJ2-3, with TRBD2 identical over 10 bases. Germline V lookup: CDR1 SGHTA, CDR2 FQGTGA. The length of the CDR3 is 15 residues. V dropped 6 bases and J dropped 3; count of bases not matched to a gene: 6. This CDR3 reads CASSFASGGTDTQYF. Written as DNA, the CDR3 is TGTGCCAGCAGTTTTGCTAGCGGGGGAACAGATACGCAGTATTTT.

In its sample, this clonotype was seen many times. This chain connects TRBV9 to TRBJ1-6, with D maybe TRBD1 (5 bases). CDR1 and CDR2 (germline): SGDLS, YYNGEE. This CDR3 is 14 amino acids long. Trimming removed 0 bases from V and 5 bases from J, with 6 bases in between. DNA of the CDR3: TGTGCCAGCAGCGTAGCAGGGAATAATTCACCCCTCCACTTT. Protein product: CASSVAGNNSPLHF.

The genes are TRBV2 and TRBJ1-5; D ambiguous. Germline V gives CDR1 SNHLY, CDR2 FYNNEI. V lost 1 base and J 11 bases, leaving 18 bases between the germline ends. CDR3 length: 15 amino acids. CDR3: CASSEEGTEIEAQHF. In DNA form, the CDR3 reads TGTGCCAGCAGTGAAGAAGGCACGGAGATCGAGGCCCAGCATTTT.

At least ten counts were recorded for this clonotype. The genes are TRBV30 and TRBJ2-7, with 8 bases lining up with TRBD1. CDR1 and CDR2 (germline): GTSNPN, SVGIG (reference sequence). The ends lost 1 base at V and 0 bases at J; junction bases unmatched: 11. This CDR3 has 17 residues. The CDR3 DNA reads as TGTGCCTGGAGTGACCAAACCGGGACAGGACGCTCCTACGAGCAGTACTTC. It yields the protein CAWSDQTGTGRSYEQYF.

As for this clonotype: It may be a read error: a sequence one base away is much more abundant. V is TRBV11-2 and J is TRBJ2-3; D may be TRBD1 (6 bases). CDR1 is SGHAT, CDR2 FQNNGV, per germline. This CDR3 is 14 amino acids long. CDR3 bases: TGTGCCAGCAGCTTAGCAGGGGTGGCAGATGCGCAGTATTTT. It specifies CASSLAGVADAQYF.

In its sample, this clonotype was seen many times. CDR3 protein: CASSYSGDPTYNEQFF. The DNA of the CDR3 is TGTGCCAGCAGTTACTCGGGAGATCCGACCTACAATGAGCAGTTCTTC. This chain connects TRBV6-5 to TRBJ2-1; tentative D call: TRBD2 (5 bases). V shed 0 bases and J shed 2 bases, with 11 bases lying between them. The CDR3 spans 16 residues. CDR1 and CDR2 from the germline V gene are MNHEY and SVGAGI.

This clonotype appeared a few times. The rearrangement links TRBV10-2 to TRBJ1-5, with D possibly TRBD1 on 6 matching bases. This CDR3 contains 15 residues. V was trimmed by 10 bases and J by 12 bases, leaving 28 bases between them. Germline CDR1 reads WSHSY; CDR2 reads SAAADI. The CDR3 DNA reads TGCGCCACCGAAACCCTACAGGGAACAATCAGTGTCCAGCATTTT. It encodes CATETLQGTISVQHF.

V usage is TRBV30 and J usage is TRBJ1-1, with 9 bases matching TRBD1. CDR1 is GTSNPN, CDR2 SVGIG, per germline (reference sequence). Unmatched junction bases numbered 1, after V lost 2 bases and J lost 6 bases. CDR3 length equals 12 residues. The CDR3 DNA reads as TGTGCCTGGAGTAGGACAGGGGCTGAAGCTTTCTTT. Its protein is CAWSRTGAEAFF.

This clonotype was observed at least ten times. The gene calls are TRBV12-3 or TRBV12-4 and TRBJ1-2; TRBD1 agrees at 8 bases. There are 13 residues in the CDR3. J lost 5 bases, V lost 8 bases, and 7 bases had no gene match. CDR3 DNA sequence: TGTGCCAGCGCCTCTACAGGGGGGTATGGCTACACCTTC. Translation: CASASTGGYGYTF.

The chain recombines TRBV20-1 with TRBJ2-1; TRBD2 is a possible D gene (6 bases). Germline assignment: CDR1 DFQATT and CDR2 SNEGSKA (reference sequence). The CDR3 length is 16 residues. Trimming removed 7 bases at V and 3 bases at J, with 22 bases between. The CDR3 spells CSGTHLRDFSYNEQFF. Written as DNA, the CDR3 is TGCAGTGGAACACACCTTCGGGACTTCAGCTACAATGAGCAGTTCTTC.

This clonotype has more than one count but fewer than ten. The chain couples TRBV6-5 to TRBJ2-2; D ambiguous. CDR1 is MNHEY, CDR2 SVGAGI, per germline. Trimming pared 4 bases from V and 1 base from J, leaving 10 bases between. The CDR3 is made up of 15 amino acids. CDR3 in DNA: TGTGCCAGCAGTTTTCTCGCGCAGAACACCGGGGAGCTGTTTTTT. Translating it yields CASSFLAQNTGELFF.

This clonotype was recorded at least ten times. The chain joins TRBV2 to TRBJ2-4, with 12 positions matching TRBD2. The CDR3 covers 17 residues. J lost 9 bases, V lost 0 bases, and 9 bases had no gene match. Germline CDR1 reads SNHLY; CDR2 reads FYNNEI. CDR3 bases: TGTGCCAGCAGTGAAGCGGTTCTAGCGGGAGGGCCCGGCATTCAGTACTTC. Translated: CASSEAVLAGGPGIQYF.

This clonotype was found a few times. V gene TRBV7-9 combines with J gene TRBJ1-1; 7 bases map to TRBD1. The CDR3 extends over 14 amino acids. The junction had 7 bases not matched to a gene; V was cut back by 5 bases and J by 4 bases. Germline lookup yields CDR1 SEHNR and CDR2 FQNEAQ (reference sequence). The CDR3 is CASSLQGGRTEAFF. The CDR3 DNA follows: TGTGCCAGCAGCCTCCAGGGGGGACGCACTGAAGCTTTCTTT.

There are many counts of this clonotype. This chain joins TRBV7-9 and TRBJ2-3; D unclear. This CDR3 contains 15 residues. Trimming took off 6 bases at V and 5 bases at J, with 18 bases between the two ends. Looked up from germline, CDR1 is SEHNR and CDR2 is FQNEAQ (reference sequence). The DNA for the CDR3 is TGTGCCAGCAGAGGACGGTCGAACTTTTTAGATACGCAGTATTTT. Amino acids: CASRGRSNFLDTQYF.

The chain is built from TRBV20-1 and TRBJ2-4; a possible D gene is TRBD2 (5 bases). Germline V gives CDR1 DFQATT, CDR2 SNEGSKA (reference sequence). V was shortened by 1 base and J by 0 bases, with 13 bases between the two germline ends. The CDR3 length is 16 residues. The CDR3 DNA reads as TGCAGTGCTAGAGTCACCGCAGGACTAGCCAAAAACATTCAGTACTTC. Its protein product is CSARVTAGLAKNIQYF.